Sequencing of this TCR delta chain was carried out in a study of gamma-delta T cells after stem cell transplantation. Comment on this clone: A far more abundant clone sits one base away, making this likely a read error. The sample holds other DNA sequences that translate to the same CDR3.

TCRdb re-analyzed the RT-PCR reads via CATT. Here the sample spans under 1,400 delta-chain clones, approximately 20% being singletons. With 0 bases removed from V and 5 bases from J, the gap between germline ends came to 12 bases. The CDR3 is made up of 14 amino acids. Germline V gives CDR1 GEAIGNYY, CDR2 EKD. Sample: gamma-delta T cells. The receptor was isolated from a human donor. It is not recorded whose cells these are; they may come from a transplant donor. This chain links TRDV2 with TRDJ1; D gene uncertain. CDR3 sequence reads: CACDTVGKTDKLIF. CDR3 coding DNA: TGTGCCTGTGACACCGTTGGGAAGACTGATAAACTCATCTTT.